A selection of T cell receptor beta chains follows, all from one sample in a study of blood T cells in healthy people across ages. Each CDR3 protein is one row after TCRdb ran MiXCR on the 5' RACE reads. The sample shows 800,000 to 950,000 distinct CDR3 sequences, approximately 32% of them seen only once. The same specimen was also included in a second study, on T cells of mothers and their children.

The sequencing input was blood. The receptors derive from a woman aged 40 to 50 in good health. Each CDR3 is given without its conserved first and last residue. Only part of the rows carry a size: once, few, many, or a class if the clone is expanded.

clone_size | j_call | v_call | cdr3_aa
few | TRBJ2-3 | TRBV5-1 | ASSRQVSGGASDTQY
many | TRBJ1-2 | TRBV3-1 | ASSQESGYT
many | TRBJ2-5 | TRBV2 | ASTANGGTSKSKETQY
. | TRBJ2-6 | TRBV20-1 | SAIPSHREGADVLT
. | TRBJ1-5 | TRBV20-1 | SARLPTGQTNQPQH
many | TRBJ1-4 | TRBV6-1 | ASRDRYNEKLF
. | TRBJ2-7 | TRBV2 | ASSEIGGGTYERY
few | TRBJ2-7 | TRBV7-2 | ASSFSRVRPEASYEQY
. | TRBJ1-5 | TRBV30 | AWSEGSLPNQPQH
many | TRBJ2-7 | TRBV10-3 | AISDQTLYEQY
. | TRBJ2-3 | TRBV7-9 | ASSEGIFYTQY
few | TRBJ1-5 | TRBV29-1 | SALTGDQPQH
few | TRBJ1-6 | TRBV4-2 | ASSQSTGGVNSPLH
many | TRBJ2-7 | TRBV7-9 | ASSPPSAYEQY
. | TRBJ2-7 | TRBV5-1 | ASSVDRYYEQY
few | TRBJ1-5 | TRBV4-3 | ASSQRGQTNNQPQH
. | TRBJ2-3 | TRBV20-1 | SSVSGGTDTQY
. | TRBJ2-5 | TRBV14 | ASSQGPSYGTQY
many | TRBJ2-7 | TRBV6-2/TRBV6-3 | AIAQGYEQY
many | TRBJ2-7 | TRBV7-2 | ASSSSASYEQY